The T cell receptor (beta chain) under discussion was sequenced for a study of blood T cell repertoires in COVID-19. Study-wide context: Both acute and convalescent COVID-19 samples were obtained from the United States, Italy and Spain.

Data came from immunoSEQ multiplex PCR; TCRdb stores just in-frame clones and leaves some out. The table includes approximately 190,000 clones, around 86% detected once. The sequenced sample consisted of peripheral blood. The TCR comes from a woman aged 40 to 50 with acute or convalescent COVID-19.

CDR3 DNA sequence: TGTGCCAGCAGCTTGAGATCAGGGAACACTGAAGCTTTCTTT. Protein: CASSLRSGNTEAFF. The chain recombines TRBV5-4 with TRBJ1-1; D is undetermined. Trimming shortened V by 1 base and J by 1 base, and 8 bases separated the two germline ends. The CDR3 runs 14 residues. CDR1 SGHNT and CDR2 YYREEE come from the germline V gene (reference sequence). Using reference TRBV5-4 and TRBJ1-1 for the parts outside the CDR3, the full variable domain is ETGVTQSPTHLIKTRGQQVTLRCSSQSGHNTVSWYQQALGQGPQFIFQYYREEENGRGNFPPRFSGLQFPNYSSELNVNALELDDSALYLCASSLRSGNTEAFFGQGTRLTVV.